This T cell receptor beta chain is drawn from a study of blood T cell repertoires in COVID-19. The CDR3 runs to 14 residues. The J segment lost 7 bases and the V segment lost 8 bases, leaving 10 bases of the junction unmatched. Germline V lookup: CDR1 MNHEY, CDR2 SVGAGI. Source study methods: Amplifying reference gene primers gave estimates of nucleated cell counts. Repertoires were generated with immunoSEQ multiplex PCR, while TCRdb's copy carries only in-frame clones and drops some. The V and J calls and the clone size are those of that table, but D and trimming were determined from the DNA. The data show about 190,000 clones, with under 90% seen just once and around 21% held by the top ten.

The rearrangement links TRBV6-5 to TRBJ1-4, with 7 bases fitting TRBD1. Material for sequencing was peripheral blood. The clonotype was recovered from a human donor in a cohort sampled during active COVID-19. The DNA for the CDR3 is TGTGCCAGCCAGATGACAGGGCTCGGTGAAAAACTGTTTTTT. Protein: CASQMTGLGEKLFF.